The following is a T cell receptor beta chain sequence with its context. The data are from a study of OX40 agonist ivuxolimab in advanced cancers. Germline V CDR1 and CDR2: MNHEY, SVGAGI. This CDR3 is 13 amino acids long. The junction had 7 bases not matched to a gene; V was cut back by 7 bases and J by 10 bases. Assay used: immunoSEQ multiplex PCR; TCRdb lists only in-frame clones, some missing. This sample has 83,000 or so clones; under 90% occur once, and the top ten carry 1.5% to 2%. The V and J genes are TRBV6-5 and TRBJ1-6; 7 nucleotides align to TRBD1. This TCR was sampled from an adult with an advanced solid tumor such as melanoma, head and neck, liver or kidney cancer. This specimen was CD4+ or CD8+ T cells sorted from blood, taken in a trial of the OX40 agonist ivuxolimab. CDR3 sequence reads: CASTRQGGSPLHF. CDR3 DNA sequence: TGTGCCAGCACGCGACAGGGCGGATCACCCCTCCACTTT.